The 19 T cell receptor beta chains reported below all come from one sample, sequenced in a study of T cell responses to AZD1222 COVID-19 vaccine. Clones were read by immunoSEQ multiplex PCR, and TCRdb kept only the in-frame ones, dropping some. The table lists approximately 130,000 clones, more than 80% of them singletons. The sample in question was peripheral blood, obtained 28 days after the second dose of the MenACWY control vaccine. Source of these receptors: an adult who received the MenACWY meningococcal vaccine as a control.

The chain uses TRBV6-6 and TRBJ2-2; 9 nucleotides line up with TRBD1. The germline V gene encodes CDR1 MNHNY and CDR2 SVGAGI (reference sequence). This CDR3 spans 15 amino acids. Trimming took 6 bases from V and 3 from J; bases not matched to a gene: 5. As DNA, the CDR3 is TGTGCCAGCAGAACCGGGACAGGGTACACCGGGGAGCTGTTTTTT. Translated, it gives CASRTGTGYTGELFF.

The DNA of the CDR3 is TGTGCCAGCAGCTTACGACTAGTAGCTTCGGAGACCCAGTACTTC. It yields the protein CASSLRLVASETQYF. The chain joins TRBV7-6 to TRBJ2-5, with a weak D call TRBD2 (6 bases). The V end lost 2 bases, the J end lost 5 bases, and 15 bases lay between the germline ends. The CDR3 is 15 residues long. Germline V CDR1 and CDR2: SGHVS, FNYEAQ. Using reference TRBV7-6 and TRBJ2-5 for the parts outside the CDR3, the full variable domain is GAGVSQSPRYKVTKRGQDVALRCDPISGHVSLYWYRQALGQGPEFLTYFNYEAQQDKSGLPNDRFSAERPEGSISTLTIQRTEQRDSAMYRCASSLRLVASETQYFGPGTRLLVL.

V usage is TRBV6-2 or TRBV6-3 and J usage is TRBJ2-2; no definite D call. The V gene's germline CDR1 is MNHEY and CDR2 SVGEGT. The CDR3 is 13 residues long. V gave up 5 bases and J gave up 2 bases, with 6 bases separating them. CDR3 protein: CASSQVNTGELFF. CDR3 nucleotide sequence: TGTGCCAGCAGTCAGGTTAACACCGGGGAGCTGTTTTTT.

The V call is TRBV9, the J call TRBJ2-1; 7 nucleotides agree with TRBD1. The trim removed 0 bases at V and 0 bases at J, leaving 6 bases unmatched. The CDR3 has 17 amino acids. The V gene's germline CDR1 is SGDLS and CDR2 YYNGEE. In nucleotides, the CDR3 is TGTGCCAGCAGCGTAGCGGTGGGACAGATCTCCTACAATGAGCAGTTCTTC. This codes for CASSVAVGQISYNEQFF.

The gene calls are TRBV28 and TRBJ2-1; no definite D call. V was cut by 5 bases and J by 5 bases, with 16 bases left in between. Germline CDR1 MDHEN, CDR2 SYDVKM. CDR3 size: 15 residues. CDR3 in amino acids: CASSPPLSNDNEQFF. CDR3 in DNA: TGTGCCAGCAGTCCCCCTTTGTCTAATGACAATGAGCAGTTCTTC.

The chain uses TRBV7-2 and TRBJ2-6; D unclear. The CDR3 covers 14 residues. V was cut by 1 base and J by 0 bases, with 1 base left in between. Per the germline V gene, CDR1 is SGHTA and CDR2 is FQGNSA. The CDR3 DNA reads TGTGCCAGCAGCTTAGACTCTGGGGCCAACGTCCTGACTTTC. Translating gives CASSLDSGANVLTF.

V gene TRBV7-8 combines with J gene TRBJ2-1, with TRBD1 as a possible D gene (5 bases). Germline assignment: CDR1 SGHVS and CDR2 FQNEAQ. The CDR3 is made up of 17 amino acids. Trimming left V 5 bases short and J 0 bases short, with 17 bases between. The CDR3 DNA sequence: TGTGCCAGCAGCAGGTACGGTGACAGCAGCTCCTACAATGAGCAGTTCTTC. Translation: CASSRYGDSSSYNEQFF.

The chain joins TRBV2 to TRBJ1-2, with 8 nucleotides matching TRBD1. Germline V CDR1 and CDR2: SNHLY, FYNNEI. The CDR3 extends over 15 amino acids. Trimming cost V 5 bases and J 4 bases; bases outside gene matches: 9. The chain's CDR3 is CASSNHGQGAYGYTF. DNA for the CDR3: TGTGCCAGCAGTAATCATGGACAGGGTGCCTATGGCTACACCTTC.

The chain recombines TRBV6-5 with TRBJ1-4; 10 nucleotides agree with TRBD1. CDR1 and CDR2 from the germline V gene are MNHEY and SVGAGI. The CDR3 is made up of 15 amino acids. V trimming: 2 bases; J trimming: 7 bases; junction bases outside the gene matches: 4. Here the CDR3 reads CASSYDRDRGEKLFF. In DNA form, the CDR3 reads TGTGCCAGCAGTTACGATCGGGACAGGGGTGAAAAACTGTTTTTT.

The V call is TRBV2, the J call TRBJ1-2, with 7 bases lining up with TRBD1. Germline V CDR1 and CDR2: SNHLY, FYNNEI. This CDR3 is 13 amino acids long. The J segment lost 5 bases and the V segment lost 7 bases, leaving 7 bases of the junction unmatched. The DNA of the CDR3 is TGTGCCAGCAAGGTCCAGGGGGGATATGGCTACACCTTC. Its translation: CASKVQGGYGYTF.

The chain employs TRBV5-1 and TRBJ2-2; 10 positions agree with TRBD2. Germline V gives CDR1 SGHRS, CDR2 YFSETQ. After removal of 4 bases from V and 4 bases from J, the junction contained 7 bases not matched to a gene. The CDR3 spans 16 residues. The CDR3 DNA reads as TGCGCCAGCAGCCCCATCTGGACTAGCGGCACCGGGGAGCTGTTTTTT. This translates into CASSPIWTSGTGELFF.

This sequence joins TRBV12-5 and TRBJ2-3, with D perhaps matching TRBD1 (6 bases). The CDR3 contains 15 residues. The V end was cut by 6 bases, the J end by 0 bases, with 13 bases between. CDR1 and CDR2 (germline): LGHNT, FRNRAP. CDR3 coding DNA: TGTGCTAGTGGCCTAGGGGGAACTAGCACAGATACGCAGTATTTT. Its translation is CASGLGGTSTDTQYF.

This CDR3 reads CASSFRLPRLTDEQYF. In DNA form, the CDR3 reads TGTGCCAGCAGCTTTAGGCTCCCTAGATTGACCGACGAGCAGTACTTC. The chain employs TRBV11-2 and TRBJ2-7; D is uncertain. The CDR3 runs 16 residues. Trimming stripped 3 bases from V and 5 bases from J, with 20 bases between. Germline CDR1 and CDR2: SGHAT and FQNNGV.

The chain joins TRBV25-1 to TRBJ2-3; D uncertain. V gave up 0 bases and J gave up 5 bases, with 9 bases separating them. Germline V lookup: CDR1 MGHDK, CDR2 SYGVNS. The CDR3 is made up of 14 amino acids. CDR3 DNA: TGTGCCAGCAGTGAATATGACCGACAAGATACGCAGTATTTT. Protein product: CASSEYDRQDTQYF.

This clone was observed a single time. The chain links TRBV7-2 to TRBJ1-2; 8 bases match TRBD1. Germline CDR1 and CDR2: SGHTA and FQGNSA. The CDR3 covers 13 residues. V lost 2 bases to trimming and J lost 7 bases; unmatched junction nucleotides: 3. The CDR3 DNA follows: TGTGCCAGCAGCTTAACAGGGGGAAGTGGCTACACCTTC. Its translation: CASSLTGGSGYTF.

CDR3 bases: TGTGCCAGCTCACTAGGACAGGGAGACTATGGCTACACCTTC. It codes for CASSLGQGDYGYTF. The gene calls are TRBV18 and TRBJ1-2; 8 bases are shared with TRBD1. The CDR3 spans 14 residues. Trimming at V came to 4 bases and at J to 3 bases, leaving 4 bases not matched to a gene. CDR1 is KGHSH and CDR2 is LQKENI in the germline V gene.

This clone has only a few counts. This chain joins TRBV6-4 and TRBJ2-7; 8 nucleotides line up with TRBD1. The CDR3 length is 13 residues. Trimming at V came to 7 bases and at J to 4 bases, leaving 6 bases not matched to a gene. Germline V CDR1 and CDR2: MRHNA, SNTAGT. CDR3 in DNA: TGTGCCAGCATCGGGACAGGACCGTACGAGCAGTACGTC. It yields the protein CASIGTGPYEQYV.

The gene calls are TRBV7-6 and TRBJ1-4, with D maybe TRBD1 (5 bases). Trimming cost V 5 bases and J 1 base, with 23 bases left between them. CDR3 length: 19 residues. Per germline, CDR1 SGHVS and CDR2 FNYEAQ. The CDR3 here is CASSETGTYSLLTNEKLFF. The DNA of the CDR3 is TGTGCCAGCAGCGAGACCGGGACCTACTCCCTCCTAACTAATGAAAAACTGTTTTTT.

This clone was counted a single time. J is TRBJ2-7 and V is TRBV7-9; D is possibly TRBD2 (6 bases). Germline V CDR1 and CDR2: SEHNR, FQNEAQ (reference sequence). The CDR3 has 13 amino acids. V dropped 0 bases and J dropped 6 bases, with 9 bases sitting between them. The CDR3 here is CASSLAGAGEQYF. CDR3 bases: TGTGCCAGCAGCTTAGCGGGAGCGGGCGAGCAGTACTTC.